This T cell receptor beta chain was captured in a study of tissue T cells after allogeneic stem cell transplantation. Whole-study results and caveats: Motif-based clustering found tissue-specific repertoire signatures shared across patients, though few clones were shared. This small cohort was clinically heterogeneous, and sampling depth was a limitation.

As for time point: mouse harvest day 7 after allogeneic transplant. The graft held 10^6 splenic CD5+ T cells and 10^7 T-cell-depleted bone marrow cells. This clone came up a few times. The target antigen is unknown. Here the gene names and germline are mouse. Read sequence stops 1 residue before the CDR3 end, and the germline J gene provides the missing end. The method was immunoSEQ multiplex PCR; TCRdb's version includes in-frame clones alone and lacks a portion of them. This table holds 5,500 to 8,000 clones, around 43% found once. Germline assignment: CDR1 KGHTA and CDR2 FQNQQP. This CDR3 has 13 amino acids.

The rearrangement joins TRBV23 to TRBJ1-1. This TCR was recovered from a female BALB/c mouse given C57BL/6 T cells with graft-versus-host disease after an allogeneic hematopoietic cell transplant. The source material was lymph node tissue. CDR3 residues: CSSSLRDGTEVFF. The DNA read from the CDR3 is TGCTCCAGCAGTCTCAGGGACGGCACAGAAGTCTTC.